The 20 T cell receptor beta chains given below trace back to one sample, sequenced in a study of cytomegalovirus exposure and HLA in healthy donors. PCR used 60 Vbeta primers and 13 Jbeta primers. Sequencing was performed with immunoSEQ multiplex PCR; in TCRdb, only in-frame clones are kept and a portion is missing. In all, the sample yields around 100,000 clones. Sequenced input: PBMCs. These receptors were collected from a man between 40 and 49 years old in good health and CMV-seronegative.

About this clone: Other DNA sequences in the same sample also yield this CDR3. The CDR3 protein is CASSLGQGRAEAFF. The CDR3 DNA is TGCGCCAGCAGCTTGGGACAGGGGAGGGCTGAAGCTTTCTTT. V and J are TRBV5-1 and TRBJ1-1, with 8 bases fitting TRBD1. The CDR3 runs 14 residues. Germline V gene sequence: CDR1 SGHRS, CDR2 YFSETQ. V was pared by 0 bases and J by 6 bases, with 4 bases of the junction left unmatched.

The CDR3 region has the DNA TGTGCCAGCAGTGAGACAGCAGATAATTCACCCCTCCACTTT. Amino acids: CASSETADNSPLHF. The V and J genes are TRBV6-1 and TRBJ1-6, with D perhaps TRBD1 (5 bases). The CDR3 is 14 amino acids. The germline V gene encodes CDR1 MNHNS and CDR2 SASEGT. Trimming removed 3 bases from V and 5 bases from J, with 8 bases in between.

The rearrangement links TRBV11-2 to TRBJ2-5, with TRBD2 matching over 13 bases. Germline CDR1 reads SGHAT; CDR2 reads FQNNGV. V lost 3 bases to trimming and J lost 3 bases; unmatched junction nucleotides: 1. The CDR3 is 15 residues long. CDR3 bases: TGTGCCAGCAGCTTCGGGACTAGCGGGAAAGAGACCCAGTACTTC. This codes for CASSFGTSGKETQYF.

The chain recombines TRBV28 with TRBJ2-5, with 10 bases that match TRBD2. The CDR3 spans 15 residues. The germline gives CDR1 MDHEN, CDR2 SYDVKM. V was clipped by 5 bases and J by 5 bases; unmatched bases: 8. The CDR3 spells CASSGLAGVGETQYF. The CDR3 DNA follows: TGTGCCAGCAGTGGGCTAGCGGGAGTAGGGGAGACCCAGTACTTC.

The chain couples TRBV5-6 to TRBJ2-7, with a possible D match to TRBD2 (5 bases). CDR3 length: 14 residues. V was clipped by 4 bases and J by 2 bases, with 13 bases between them. CDR1 is SGHDT, CDR2 YYEEEE, per germline. CDR3 nucleotides: TGTGCCAGCAGCCGCCTGAGGGTAGCCTACGAGCAGTACTTC. As protein: CASSRLRVAYEQYF. The variable domain in full, with the rest retrieved from reference TRBV5-6 and TRBJ2-7, is DAGVTQSPTHLIKTRGQQVTLRCSPKSGHDTVSWYQQALGQGPQFIFQYYEEEERQRGNFPDRFSGHQFPNYSSELNVNALLLGDSALYLCASSRLRVAYEQYFGPGTRLTVT.

The V and J genes are TRBV19 and TRBJ1-1; D call uncertain. The germline CDR1 and CDR2 sequences are LNHDA and SQIVND (reference sequence). The CDR3 is made up of 14 amino acids. V lost 7 bases and J lost 1, with 13 bases in between. CDR3 in amino acids: CASILGAGNTEAFF. CDR3 DNA: TGTGCCAGTATCCTCGGTGCGGGGAACACTGAAGCTTTCTTT.

The genes are TRBV29-1 and TRBJ1-2, with D hard to call. V was cut by 3 bases and J by 2 bases, with 4 bases left in between. The CDR3 totals 11 residues. CDR1 is SQVTM, CDR2 ANQGSEA, per germline. The CDR3 nucleotides read TGCAGCGTTGAGCTAAACTATGGCTACACCTTC. Amino acid sequence: CSVELNYGYTF.

The genes are TRBV19 and TRBJ1-4, with D hard to call. V lost 4 bases to trimming and J lost 0 bases, with 9 bases between them. The CDR3 spans 15 residues. CDR1 is LNHDA, CDR2 SQIVND, per germline (reference sequence). Written as DNA, the CDR3 is TGTGCCAGTAGTACCAACAGTGCAACTAATGAAAAACTGTTTTTT. Protein sequence: CASSTNSATNEKLFF.

This chain links TRBV2 with TRBJ2-5; D gene unclear. Germline V CDR1 and CDR2: SNHLY, FYNNEI. V was cut by 7 bases and J by 5 bases, with 14 bases left in between. This CDR3 has 13 amino acids. The CDR3 DNA sequence: TGTGCCAGCATAGCCCCCAGCCAGGAGACCCAGTACTTC. Translating it yields CASIAPSQETQYF.

The genes are TRBV28 and TRBJ2-7; D is possibly TRBD1 (6 bases). The germline gives CDR1 MDHEN, CDR2 SYDVKM. Trimming shortened V by 2 bases and J by 1 base, and 9 bases separated the two germline ends. This CDR3 spans 14 amino acids. The CDR3 nucleotides are TGTGCCAGCAGTTTAAATACAGGGTCCTACGAGCAGTACTTC. It specifies CASSLNTGSYEQYF.

The rearrangement joins TRBV13 to TRBJ1-3; possible D gene TRBD1, 6 bases. V lost 3 bases to trimming and J lost 0 bases, with 15 bases between them. CDR1 PRHDT and CDR2 FYEKMQ come from the germline V gene (reference sequence). The CDR3 length is 17 residues. In nucleotides, the CDR3 is TGTGCCAGCAGCTTCGCTGACAGGCACCACTCTGGAAACACCATATATTTT. It specifies CASSFADRHHSGNTIYF.

This chain joins TRBV5-6 and TRBJ2-2; unclear D gene. The CDR3 loop spans 14 amino acids. Germline CDR1 is SGHDT and CDR2 is YYEEEE. With 9 bases removed from V and 3 bases from J, the gap between germline ends came to 15 bases. CDR3 amino acids: CATNTRAHTGELFF. In nucleotides, the CDR3 is TGTGCCACTAACACCAGAGCGCACACCGGGGAGCTGTTTTTT.

The chain uses TRBV19 and TRBJ1-3, with D perhaps TRBD1 (6 bases). V dropped 6 bases and J dropped 4 bases, with 22 bases sitting between them. Germline CDR1 is LNHDA and CDR2 is SQIVND (reference sequence). The CDR3 has 17 amino acids. The CDR3 nucleotides are TGTGCCAGTAGGGACAGCTTCCTACAGGGTCTCGGAAACACCATATATTTT. Its translation is CASRDSFLQGLGNTIYF.

The rearrangement uses TRBV6-7 and TRBJ2-2; D remains unclear. Being an ORF, TRBV6-7 has a function that is uncertain. CDR3 size: 15 residues. V dropped 4 bases and J dropped 0 bases, with 9 bases sitting between them. CDR3: CASSSLLPNTGELFF. The CDR3 DNA follows: TGTGCCAGCAGTTCCCTACTTCCGAACACCGGGGAGCTGTTTTTT.

The gene calls are TRBV29-1 and TRBJ1-2, with D possibly matching TRBD1 (5 bases). The CDR3 has 11 amino acids. The V gene's germline CDR1 is SQVTM and CDR2 ANQGSEA. The CDR3 reads CRVTGDYGYTF. The CDR3 bases are TGCAGGGTTACAGGTGACTATGGCTACACCTTC.

The rearrangement joins TRBV7-9 to TRBJ2-2; 9 bases map to TRBD1. Germline V gene lookup returns CDR1 SEHNR and CDR2 FQNEAQ (reference sequence). Unmatched junction bases numbered 6, after V lost 0 bases and J lost 4 bases. This CDR3 comprises 17 residues. The CDR3 sequence is CASSLAGTGTATGELFF. The CDR3 nucleotides read TGTGCCAGCAGCTTAGCCGGGACAGGGACAGCCACCGGGGAGCTGTTTTTT.

This sequence joins TRBV4-2 and TRBJ2-2, with 11 bases lining up with TRBD2. This CDR3 spans 16 amino acids. The trim removed 3 bases at V and 1 base at J, leaving 1 base unmatched. Germline V lookup: CDR1 LGHNA, CDR2 YNFKEQ. The CDR3 DNA follows: TGTGCCAGCAGCCACACTAGCGGGGGGAACACCGGGGAGCTGTTTTTT. This gives the protein CASSHTSGGNTGELFF.

This chain connects TRBV9 to TRBJ2-1, with 8 bases identical to TRBD2. V lost 0 bases and J lost 10; bases outside the gene matches: 12. The CDR3 is made up of 16 amino acids. Looked up from germline, CDR1 is SGDLS and CDR2 is YYNGEE. The CDR3 is CASSVAGGRTPHEQFF. CDR3 sequence (DNA): TGTGCCAGCAGCGTAGCGGGAGGGAGGACCCCACACGAGCAGTTCTTC.

The chain is built from TRBV5-1 and TRBJ2-1, with 7 bases fitting TRBD2. The CDR3 totals 15 residues. V was pared by 4 bases and J by 4 bases, with 8 bases of the junction left unmatched. In germline, CDR1 is SGHRS, CDR2 YFSETQ. CDR3 in DNA: TGCGCCAGCAGCCCCTCGACTAGCCAATACAATGAGCAGTTCTTC. It codes for CASSPSTSQYNEQFF.

The genes are TRBV5-6 and TRBJ1-2; TRBD1 agrees at 8 bases. This CDR3 has 15 amino acids. V trimming: 0 bases; J trimming: 7 bases; junction bases outside the gene matches: 8. Germline CDR1 is SGHDT and CDR2 is YYEEEE. CDR3 residues: CASSLDSLQGVGYTF. In nucleotides, the CDR3 is TGTGCCAGCAGCTTGGATTCCCTACAGGGGGTTGGCTACACCTTC. Full variable domain (rest looked up from reference TRBV5-6 and TRBJ1-2): DAGVTQSPTHLIKTRGQQVTLRCSPKSGHDTVSWYQQALGQGPQFIFQYYEEEERQRGNFPDRFSGHQFPNYSSELNVNALLLGDSALYLCASSLDSLQGVGYTFGSGTRLTVV.